This T cell receptor (beta chain) was found in a study of cytomegalovirus exposure and HLA in healthy donors. Regarding the study as a whole: Reports indicated that the classifier achieved high specificity and sensitivity in diagnosing cytomegalovirus status. Presence/absence analyses assumed roughly uniform sequencing depth across donors, which may not hold. Most TCR sequences were uncommon, yet certain public TCRs appeared in many donors. There were some V segments, including TRBV6-2 and TRBV6-3, excluded as indistinguishable.

60 Vbeta and 13 Jbeta primers were used in PCR. The repertoire was sequenced with immunoSEQ multiplex PCR; TCRdb's copy has only in-frame clones and lacks some. Among around 150,000 clones listed, around 79% were seen once. Concerning this clone: Its cognate antigen is unknown.

Germline trimming cut 0 bases from V and 3 bases from J; bases unmatched to any gene: 5. The CDR3 runs to 16 residues. Germline V CDR1 and CDR2: SNHLY, FYNNEI. This receptor was taken from a man in his forties in good health and CMV-seropositive. The chain has TRBV2 and TRBJ2-7; TRBD2 agrees at 10 bases. Material: PBMCs. CDR3 residues: CASSEAGTSDRYEQYF. The CDR3 region has the DNA TGTGCCAGCAGTGAAGCGGGGACTAGCGACCGCTACGAGCAGTACTTC.